This TCR beta chain was identified in a study of blood T cell repertoires in COVID-19. Study details: Samples taken during acute and convalescent COVID-19 were collected in the United States, Italy and Spain.

Looked up from germline, CDR1 is MNHNS and CDR2 is SASEGT. This CDR3 comprises 15 residues. V was clipped by 2 bases and J by 4 bases, with 12 bases between them. As regards this clone: Within the sample, other DNA sequences also encode this same CDR3.

The participants were between roughly 18 and 89 years old and came from under 25 US areas. Allocation to cohorts depended on clinical history reported by the participants. How the authors handled the data: By means of reference gene primer amplification, nucleated cell counts were estimated. Method: immunoSEQ multiplex PCR; TCRdb's copy keeps in-frame clones and lacks some. V and J calls and clone size are those listed in that table; D and trimming were worked out from the DNA. Altogether about 180,000 clones are present, around 80% being singletons, with the ten largest covering roughly 14%. This chain joins TRBV6-1 and TRBJ2-1; D may be TRBD1 (6 bases). The sample consisted of PBMCs or T cells enriched from blood (not recorded which). The source of this sequence is a man between 60 and 70 years old who had been exposed to COVID-19. As DNA, the CDR3 is TGTGCCAGCAGTGAAAGAGCCAGGGGATACAATGAGCAGTTCTTC. Residues: CASSERARGYNEQFF.